Below, 23 T cell receptor beta chains from the same sample are listed, as sequenced in a study of neurological immune-mediated disorders. TCRdb reanalysed the 5' RACE reads using MiXCR and keeps one entry per CDR3 protein. The repertoire holds around 80,000 distinct CDR3 sequences, with 10% as singletons. Sequencing was carried out using PBMCs. The receptor source for this set is a man aged 40-49 years in good health.

In its sample, this clonotype was seen many times. The chain joins TRBV5-1 to TRBJ1-1, with 10 bases identical to TRBD1. Germline values: CDR1 SGHRS, CDR2 YFSETQ. CDR3 length equals 15 residues. The trim removed 6 bases at V and 4 bases at J, leaving 9 bases unmatched. CDR3: CASTDRGIGGTEAFF. The CDR3 nucleotides read TGCGCCAGCACGGACAGGGGGATCGGTGGCACTGAAGCTTTCTTT.

This clonotype occurred a few times. The chain employs TRBV28 and TRBJ1-5, with TRBD1 as a possible D gene (5 bases). Germline V lookup: CDR1 MDHEN, CDR2 SYDVKM. This CDR3 has 12 residues. Trimming removed 11 bases at V and 6 bases at J, with 14 bases between. The CDR3 spells CAGGGRAQPQHF. The CDR3 DNA is TGTGCCGGGGGAGGGAGGGCTCAGCCCCAGCATTTT. Filled out from reference TRBV28 and TRBJ1-5, the complete variable domain reads DVKVTQSSRYLVKRTGEKVFLECVQDMDHENMFWYRQDPGLGLRLIYFSYDVKMKEKGDIPEGYSVSREKKERFSLILESASTNQTSMYLCAGGGRAQPQHFGDGTRLSIL.

This clonotype was found many times. The chain couples TRBV9 to TRBJ2-1, with 9 bases matching TRBD1. CDR3 size: 15 residues. The V segment lost 3 bases and the J segment 2 bases; nucleotides outside the gene matches: 3. Germline V lookup: CDR1 SGDLS, CDR2 YYNGEE. CDR3 DNA: TGTGCCAGCAGCGCCGGACAGGGGACCTACAATGAGCAGTTCTTC. Its protein product is CASSAGQGTYNEQFF.

Many counts were recorded for this clonotype. The J gene is TRBJ2-3, the V gene TRBV29-1; D perhaps matches TRBD1 (6 bases). V shed 5 bases and J shed 0 bases, with 21 bases lying between them. Germline assignment: CDR1 SQVTM and CDR2 ANQGSEA. CDR3 length: 17 residues. The CDR3 DNA reads as TGCAGCGTTCGGACCGGGACACACTACACTAGCACAGATACGCAGTATTTT. Its translation is CSVRTGTHYTSTDTQYF.

The chain couples TRBV5-6 to TRBJ1-1; D is unresolved. CDR1 is SGHDT, CDR2 YYEEEE, per germline. This CDR3 comprises 16 residues. The V gene lost 0 bases and the J gene lost 0 bases, with 12 bases spanning the gap. The CDR3 DNA follows: TGTGCCAGCAGCTTGGTTGGCGATGATATGAACACTGAAGCTTTCTTT. It codes for CASSLVGDDMNTEAFF.

In its sample, this clonotype was seen many times. V is TRBV20-1 and J is TRBJ2-1, with 7 positions matching TRBD2. Trimming took 3 bases from V and 6 from J; bases not matched to a gene: 14. The CDR3 is 16 amino acids. Germline V gene sequence: CDR1 DFQATT, CDR2 SNEGSKA (reference sequence). CDR3 sequence (DNA): TGCAGTGCTAGCCGGACCATCAGCGGGAACCGCAATGAGCAGTTCTTC. This translates into CSASRTISGNRNEQFF.

This clonotype has a count of ten or more. The V call is TRBV3-1, the J call TRBJ2-2, with D possibly matching TRBD2 (6 bases). The V end lost 6 bases, the J end lost 3 bases, and 11 bases lay between the germline ends. From germline, CDR1 is LGHDT and CDR2 YNNKEL (reference sequence). The CDR3 contains 14 residues. The CDR3 sequence is CASRPGGYTGELFF. In nucleotides, the CDR3 is TGTGCCAGCAGACCCGGGGGTTACACCGGGGAGCTGTTTTTT.

The chain is built from TRBV5-6 and TRBJ2-2, with D perhaps TRBD1 or TRBD2 (5 bases each). Trimming shortened V by 2 bases and J by 6 bases, and 8 bases separated the two germline ends. Per the germline V gene, CDR1 is SGHDT and CDR2 is YYEEEE. The CDR3 runs to 13 residues. CDR3 bases: TGTGCCAGCAGCTTTGGGACCTCCGGGGAGCTGTTTTTT. This sequence encodes CASSFGTSGELFF.

This clonotype was detected many times. The J gene is TRBJ1-2, the V gene TRBV5-1; D gene unclear. Trimming removed 0 bases at V and 4 bases at J, with 4 bases between. The CDR3 loop spans 12 amino acids. Germline V gives CDR1 SGHRS, CDR2 YFSETQ. The CDR3 DNA sequence: TGCGCCAGCAGCTTGGAACCCTATGGCTACACCTTC. Protein: CASSLEPYGYTF. The complete variable domain, with remaining parts taken from reference TRBV5-1 and TRBJ1-2, reads KAGVTQTPRYLIKTRGQQVTLSCSPISGHRSVSWYQQTPGQGLQFLFEYFSETQRNKGNFPGRFSGRQFSNSRSEMNVSTLELGDSALYLCASSLEPYGYTFGSGTRLTVV.

In this sample, this clonotype turned up many times. V and J are TRBV12-3 or TRBV12-4 and TRBJ2-7; 8 bases fit TRBD1. There are 16 residues in the CDR3. V lost 4 bases, J lost 4 bases, and 12 bases stayed unmatched. CDR3 coding DNA: TGTGCCAGCAGTTCGTTGGGCCACAGGGGGTCATACGAGCAGTACTTC. Translating it yields CASSSLGHRGSYEQYF.

Ten or more counts support this clonotype. The chain has TRBV12-3 or TRBV12-4 and TRBJ2-7; D gene ambiguous. This CDR3 contains 12 residues. V dropped 6 bases and J dropped 6 bases, with 12 bases sitting between them. For the CDR3, the DNA is TGTGCCAGCAGCTCGGACGGAAGCGAGCAGTACTTC. This encodes CASSSDGSEQYF.

At least ten counts were recorded for this clonotype. The chain has TRBV18 and TRBJ1-2; no definite D call. This CDR3 comprises 14 residues. V was clipped by 5 bases and J by 0 bases, with 10 bases between them. Germline values: CDR1 KGHSH, CDR2 LQKENI. Here the CDR3 DNA reads TGTGCCAGCTCAGAGTCCGGGACTAACTATGGCTACACCTTC. As protein: CASSESGTNYGYTF.

At least ten counts were recorded for this clonotype. The genes are TRBV7-9 and TRBJ2-1, with TRBD2 matching 12 bases. The CDR3 runs to 19 residues. The germline V gene has CDR1 SEHNR and CDR2 FQNEAQ (reference sequence). V trimming: 1 base; J trimming: 3 bases; junction bases outside the gene matches: 10. CDR3 in DNA: TGTGCCAGCAGCTTAGTACTAGCGGGGGGCCTGAGTTACTACAATGAGCAGTTCTTC. It is translated as CASSLVLAGGLSYYNEQFF. The full variable domain, its missing parts supplied by reference TRBV7-9 and TRBJ2-1, is DTGVSQNPRHKITKRGQNVTFRCDPISEHNRLYWYRQTLGQGPEFLTYFQNEAQLEKSRLLSDRFSAERPKGSFSTLEIQRTEQGDSAMYLCASSLVLAGGLSYYNEQFFGPGTRLTVL.

This clonotype was counted many times. This rearrangement joins TRBV28 to TRBJ1-2, with no clear D. Trimming took off 2 bases at V and 8 bases at J, with 12 bases between the two ends. Germline values: CDR1 MDHEN, CDR2 SYDVKM. The CDR3 is 13 amino acids. In nucleotides, the CDR3 is TGTGCCAGCAGTTTAGGGCAGATATTCGGCTACACCTTC. Translating it yields CASSLGQIFGYTF.

This clonotype was seen at least ten times. This sequence joins TRBV7-3 and TRBJ1-2; the D is unclear. This CDR3 region has 17 residues. Germline values: CDR1 SGHTA, CDR2 FQGTGA. V lost 5 bases and J 2 bases, leaving 21 bases between the germline ends. The CDR3 reads CASSPNPAGMLNYGYTF. DNA for the CDR3: TGTGCCAGCAGCCCGAACCCCGCGGGAATGTTAAACTATGGCTACACCTTC.

This clonotype was seen repeatedly, ten times or more. The J gene is TRBJ1-6, the V gene TRBV6-2 or TRBV6-3; possibly TRBD1 for D (6 bases). Germline loops: CDR1 MNHEY, CDR2 SVGEGT. The CDR3 runs to 15 residues. Trimming stripped 5 bases from V and 4 bases from J, with 12 bases between. The CDR3 DNA reads as TGTGCCAGCAGTGGACAGCCAGCTTATAATTCACCCCTCCACTTT. It codes for CASSGQPAYNSPLHF.

The V and J genes are TRBV7-9 and TRBJ2-1, with TRBD1 matching over 9 bases. CDR3 length equals 17 residues. The V gene end was trimmed by 5 bases and the J gene end by 6 bases; junction bases not matched to a gene: 14. Germline CDR1 SEHNR, CDR2 FQNEAQ (reference sequence). CDR3 coding DNA: TGTGCCAGCAGCCCGAACCAACACAGGGGGCGAGGCAATGAGCAGTTCTTC. Its protein is CASSPNQHRGRGNEQFF.

This clonotype was seen repeatedly, ten times or more. V gene TRBV5-1 combines with J gene TRBJ2-7; D is unresolved. Trimming took 0 bases from V and 2 from J, leaving 12 bases between them. The CDR3 sequence is 15 residues long. Germline values: CDR1 SGHRS, CDR2 YFSETQ. The CDR3 loop is CASSLDPESPYEQYF. CDR3 nucleotides: TGCGCCAGCAGCTTGGATCCGGAGAGCCCCTACGAGCAGTACTTC.

There are many counts of this clonotype. This chain uses TRBV28 with TRBJ1-5; no clear D gene. V lost 4 bases and J lost 0, with 16 bases in between. CDR3 length: 17 residues. From germline, CDR1 is MDHEN and CDR2 SYDVKM. In nucleotides, the CDR3 is TGTGCCAGCAGTTCATTTAGAGTATCGTATAGCAATCAGCCCCAGCATTTT. It specifies CASSSFRVSYSNQPQHF.

At least ten counts were recorded for this clonotype. This rearrangement joins TRBV6-6 to TRBJ1-3; D unresolved. CDR1 is MNHNY, CDR2 SVGAGI, per germline (reference sequence). The CDR3 contains 15 residues. Trimming left V 5 bases short and J 0 bases short, with 11 bases between. Here the CDR3 reads CASSMDWGSGNTIYF. CDR3 sequence (DNA): TGTGCCAGCAGTATGGACTGGGGCTCTGGAAACACCATATATTTT.

This clonotype was detected many times. This chain uses TRBV5-1 with TRBJ2-7, with TRBD1 matching 7 bases. V shed 5 bases and J 0 bases; nucleotides not matched to a gene: 8. The germline V gene encodes CDR1 SGHRS and CDR2 YFSETQ. There are 15 residues in the CDR3. CDR3 loop: CASRLETGPSYEQYF. The CDR3, as DNA: TGCGCCAGCAGACTCGAGACAGGGCCCTCCTACGAGCAGTACTTC.

The chain is built from TRBV4-2 and TRBJ2-1; 13 bases fit TRBD2. The length of the CDR3 is 15 residues. Germline V CDR1 and CDR2: LGHNA, YNFKEQ. V dropped 8 bases and J dropped 5; count of bases not matched to a gene: 6. This CDR3 reads CASHPTSGGDNEQFF. The CDR3 region has the DNA TGTGCCAGCCACCCCACTAGCGGGGGGGACAATGAGCAGTTCTTC.

Many counts were recorded for this clonotype. The chain recombines TRBV11-3 with TRBJ1-1, with D hard to call. Germline lookup yields CDR1 SGHNT and CDR2 YENEEA. V lost 5 bases, J lost 0 bases, and 13 bases lay in between. The CDR3 has 15 amino acids. CDR3 bases: TGTGCCAGCAGCCTCAATTCCCTGATGAACACTGAAGCTTTCTTT. Translated: CASSLNSLMNTEAFF.